A single T cell receptor beta chain is shown here with its context. The antigen is unknown. This record belongs to a study of beta chain features in type 1 diabetes. The study's findings and limits: Sequencing used cDNA, and cells with high TCR expression could therefore be over-represented. Within the patient group, naive, central memory and Treg TCRB repertoires appeared more similar to each other than within healthy donors.

The sequenced template was cDNA made from the entire isolated RNA. Clones were read by immunoSEQ multiplex PCR, and TCRdb kept only the in-frame ones, dropping some. In the table there are 250,000 to 300,000 clones, about 7.8% of which are singletons. The CDR3 runs 14 residues. Germline CDR1 is SGHVS and CDR2 is FNYEAQ. V lost 1 base, J lost 2 bases, and 8 bases lay in between. CD4+ cells of the naive, central memory, regulatory and stem cell-like memory types were sorted via CD45RO/CCR7/CD25/CD127/CD95/CD27. J is TRBJ2-5 and V is TRBV7-6, with D unresolved. This TCR derives from a woman younger than 35 in good health. Sequencing input: central memory CD4+ T cells from blood. This chain's CDR3 is CASSLGPGQETQYF. The CDR3 nucleotides read TGTGCCAGCAGCTTAGGTCCAGGTCAAGAGACCCAGTACTTC.